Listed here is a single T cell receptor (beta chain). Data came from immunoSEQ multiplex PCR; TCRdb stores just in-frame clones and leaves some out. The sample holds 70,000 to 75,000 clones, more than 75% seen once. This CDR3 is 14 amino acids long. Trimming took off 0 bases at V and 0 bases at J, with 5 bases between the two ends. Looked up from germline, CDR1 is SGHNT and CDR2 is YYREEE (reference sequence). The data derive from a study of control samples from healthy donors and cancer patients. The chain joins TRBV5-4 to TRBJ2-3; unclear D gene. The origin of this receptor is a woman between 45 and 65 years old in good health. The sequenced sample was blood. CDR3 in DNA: TGTGCCAGCAGCTTGGGCGCCAGCACAGATACGCAGTATTTT. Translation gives CASSLGASTDTQYF.